What follows is one TCR beta chain and its context. Germline trimming cut 4 bases from V and 6 bases from J; bases unmatched to any gene: 13. This CDR3 is built from 16 residues. CDR1 is SNHLY, CDR2 FYNNEI, per germline. The data were produced by immunoSEQ multiplex PCR, yet TCRdb's version contains in-frame clones alone and is incomplete. The sample includes over 200,000 clones, 80% to 90% of them seen just once. This record belongs to a study of blood T cell repertoires in COVID-19. The sequence was collected from a woman between 25 and 40 years old who had been exposed to COVID-19. Sequences were obtained from PBMCs or T cells enriched from blood (not recorded which). The rearrangement uses TRBV2 and TRBJ1-2, with 8 bases fitting TRBD1. The CDR3, as DNA: TGTGCCAGCAGTGGACCCCGGACAGGGAGGGGCGATGGCTACACCTTC. Encoded protein: CASSGPRTGRGDGYTF.